These 32 T cell receptor beta chains came from one sample sequenced in a study of blood T cell repertoires in COVID-19. Here immunoSEQ multiplex PCR was the method, and the copy in TCRdb shows in-frame clones only, minus some. The table shows 200,000 or so clones, with about four fifths occurring only once. The sample taken for sequencing was PBMCs or T cells enriched from blood (not recorded which). The receptors originated from a middle-aged man who had recovered from COVID-19.

The CDR3 loop reads CAISEGQNSPLHF. CDR3 bases: TGTGCCATCAGTGAGGGACAGAATTCACCCCTCCACTTT. The rearrangement uses TRBV10-3 and TRBJ1-6, with D maybe TRBD1 (6 bases). The germline V and J ends were trimmed by 2 bases and 7 bases, with 6 bases remaining between them. Germline CDR1 is ENHRY and CDR2 is SYGVKD. This CDR3 is 13 amino acids long.

V gene TRBV19 combines with J gene TRBJ2-1; 9 nucleotides match TRBD1. The CDR3 contains 15 residues. Germline CDR1 LNHDA, CDR2 SQIVND (reference sequence). Trimming cost V 5 bases and J 5 bases; bases outside gene matches: 7. The CDR3 nucleotides read TGTGCCAGTAGTGGGGACAGGGTTTTCCACAATGAGCAGTTCTTC. Its translation is CASSGDRVFHNEQFF.

The gene calls are TRBV5-5 and TRBJ1-2; TRBD1 might be the D (5 bases). V lost 6 bases and J lost 4, with 13 bases in between. The CDR3 covers 13 residues. Germline V CDR1 and CDR2: SGHKS, YYEKEE (reference sequence). In nucleotides, the CDR3 is TGTGCCAGCACCTCCTCGGGGGGCTATGGCTACACCTTC. Protein product: CASTSSGGYGYTF.

The J gene is TRBJ1-1, the V gene TRBV15, with 7 bases lining up with TRBD1. The CDR3 has 13 amino acids. Germline values: CDR1 LNHNV, CDR2 YYDKDF (reference sequence). Losses at the gene ends were 9 bases for V and 3 bases for J; bases not matched to a gene: 7. DNA of the CDR3: TGTGCCACGAAAGGGGGCTTGGACACTGAAGCTTTCTTT. Encoded protein: CATKGGLDTEAFF.

V is TRBV7-2 and J is TRBJ2-2; tentatively, D is TRBD1 (6 bases). Trimming left V 0 bases short and J 0 bases short, with 11 bases between. The CDR3 sequence is 17 residues long. Germline V lookup: CDR1 SGHTA, CDR2 FQGNSA. The CDR3 DNA sequence: TGTGCCAGCAGCTTAGCTGGGCAGGGGACGAACACCGGGGAGCTGTTTTTT. It translates to CASSLAGQGTNTGELFF.

The chain uses TRBV6-1 and TRBJ1-1; D gene ambiguous. This CDR3 spans 13 amino acids. Germline-derived CDR1 and CDR2 are MNHNS and SASEGT. The V end was cut by 1 base, the J end by 5 bases, with 8 bases between. The DNA of the CDR3 is TGTGCCAGCAGTGAAGTGGGGAGGACTGAAGCTTTCTTT. Translating gives CASSEVGRTEAFF.

This clone was observed a few times. Other DNA sequences from this sample encode an identical CDR3 as well. The rearrangement joins TRBV6-4 to TRBJ1-2, with D tentatively TRBD1 (5 bases). The V end lost 2 bases, the J end lost 4 bases, and 11 bases lay between the germline ends. Germline V lookup: CDR1 MRHNA, CDR2 SNTAGT. There are 14 residues in the CDR3. The CDR3 DNA sequence: TGTGCCAGCAGTGACAGGGGTCTAGGCTATGGCTACACCTTC. Amino acids: CASSDRGLGYGYTF.

This clone has only one observation. V gene TRBV5-1 combines with J gene TRBJ1-6; the D is unclear. Trimming left V 2 bases short and J 3 bases short, with 6 bases between. This CDR3 is built from 14 residues. CDR1 is SGHRS, CDR2 YFSETQ, per germline. In DNA form, the CDR3 reads TGCGCCAGCAGCTTCGGAGACTATAATTCACCCCTCCACTTT. This gives the protein CASSFGDYNSPLHF.

J is TRBJ1-1 and V is TRBV28; D is undetermined. Germline V CDR1 and CDR2: MDHEN, SYDVKM. V was clipped by 3 bases and J by 3 bases, with 5 bases between them. CDR3 length: 12 residues. The CDR3, as DNA: TGTGCCAGCAGTTTGCGGTACACTGAAGCTTTCTTT. Protein product: CASSLRYTEAFF.

The rearrangement links TRBV5-6 to TRBJ1-1, with D possibly being TRBD1 (6 bases). The CDR3 loop spans 15 amino acids. Germline lookup yields CDR1 SGHDT and CDR2 YYEEEE. The V end was cut by 2 bases, the J end by 0 bases, with 11 bases between. CDR3 nucleotide sequence: TGTGCCAGCAGCTTAAAGGGACATATGAACACTGAAGCTTTCTTT. Its translation is CASSLKGHMNTEAFF.

This chain connects TRBV4-2 to TRBJ2-3, with 8 bases matching TRBD2. The CDR3 sequence is 17 residues long. V gave up 0 bases and J gave up 3 bases; unmatched junction bases: 8. The germline CDR1 and CDR2 sequences are LGHNA and YNFKEQ. The DNA for the CDR3 is TGTGCCAGCAGCCAAGATCCCAGCGGGGGCCCAACAGATACGCAGTATTTT. It specifies CASSQDPSGGPTDTQYF.

The rearrangement uses TRBV19 and TRBJ1-1; no definite D call. CDR1 LNHDA and CDR2 SQIVND come from the germline V gene (reference sequence). Trimming took off 6 bases at V and 1 base at J, with 9 bases between the two ends. This CDR3 comprises 13 residues. The CDR3 sequence: CASSYVRNTEAFF. The CDR3 DNA is TGTGCCAGTAGCTATGTTCGGAACACTGAAGCTTTCTTT.

The V call is TRBV13, the J call TRBJ1-6, with 7 bases identical to TRBD1. Trimming cost V 7 bases and J 11 bases; bases outside gene matches: 23. Germline CDR1 reads PRHDT; CDR2 reads FYEKMQ (reference sequence). This CDR3 is built from 18 residues. CDR3 amino acids: CASTKPGRGAGGRTPLHF. CDR3 bases: TGTGCCAGCACGAAACCCGGAAGGGGCGCAGGGGGACGTACACCCCTCCACTTT. Using reference TRBV13 and TRBJ1-6 for the parts outside the CDR3, the full variable domain is AAGVIQSPRHLIKEKRETATLKCYPIPRHDTVYWYQQGPGQDPQFLISFYEKMQSDKGSIPDRFSAQQFSDYHSELNMSSLELGDSALYFCASTKPGRGAGGRTPLHFGNGTRLTVT.

The chain links TRBV5-1 to TRBJ2-4; possibly TRBD2 for D (5 bases). The CDR3 is made up of 16 amino acids. The ends were cut back, 0 bases at V and 0 bases at J, with 10 bases in the middle. Germline CDR1 and CDR2: SGHRS and YFSETQ. The CDR3 sequence is CASSLVDGVAKNIQYF. The CDR3 DNA sequence: TGCGCCAGCAGCTTGGTTGACGGGGTAGCCAAAAACATTCAGTACTTC. The variable domain in full, with the rest retrieved from reference TRBV5-1 and TRBJ2-4, is KAGVTQTPRYLIKTRGQQVTLSCSPISGHRSVSWYQQTPGQGLQFLFEYFSETQRNKGNFPGRFSGRQFSNSRSEMNVSTLELGDSALYLCASSLVDGVAKNIQYFGAGTRLSVL.

V and J are TRBV7-2 and TRBJ1-6, with D possibly TRBD1 on 6 matching bases. Between the trimmed V and J ends, which lost 2 bases and 3 bases, there was a span of 11 bases. The CDR3 totals 16 residues. Germline-derived CDR1 and CDR2 are SGHTA and FQGNSA. The CDR3 bases are TGTGCCAGCAGCTTAAGGACAGCAAACTATAATTCACCCCTCCACTTT. It is translated as CASSLRTANYNSPLHF.

This chain connects TRBV11-1 to TRBJ2-7; a possible D gene is TRBD1 (5 bases). Per the germline V gene, CDR1 is SGHAT and CDR2 is FQDESV (reference sequence). The ends were cut back, 5 bases at V and 3 bases at J, with 17 bases in the middle. The CDR3 has 15 amino acids. CDR3 nucleotide sequence: TGTGCCAGCAGCCCGAGTTGGGGCAGGGACTACGAGCAGTACTTC. This gives the protein CASSPSWGRDYEQYF.

V usage is TRBV10-3 and J usage is TRBJ1-3; D call uncertain. Looked up from germline, CDR1 is ENHRY and CDR2 is SYGVKD. Deletions cut 8 bases from V and 7 bases from J, with 12 bases between. CDR3 length equals 12 residues. The CDR3 bases are TGTGCCATCTCTAGTCTTGGGAACACCATATATTTT. Residues: CAISSLGNTIYF.

This chain links TRBV4-2 with TRBJ1-4; 8 bases map to TRBD1. From germline, CDR1 is LGHNA and CDR2 YNFKEQ. The V and J ends lost 3 bases and 8 bases, in that order; junction bases with no gene match: 5. The CDR3 spans 14 residues. The CDR3 nucleotides are TGTGCCAGCAGCCAGACAGGGGTGAGGGAAAAACTGTTTTTT. Translation gives CASSQTGVREKLFF.

The CDR3 DNA is TGTGCCAGCAGCTTAGGGAGTGGAAGAGAGACCCAGTACTTC. Protein: CASSLGSGRETQYF. This rearrangement joins TRBV7-2 to TRBJ2-5, with no clear D. This CDR3 comprises 14 residues. The V end was cut by 1 base, the J end by 4 bases, with 10 bases between. Germline-derived CDR1 and CDR2 are SGHTA and FQGNSA.

This chain uses TRBV11-3 with TRBJ2-1; 11 nucleotides match TRBD2. Germline-derived CDR1 and CDR2 are SGHNT and YENEEA. Trimming took 3 bases from V and 4 from J; bases not matched to a gene: 2. The CDR3 is 15 amino acids. Written as DNA, the CDR3 is TGTGCCAGCAGCTTCGGACTAGCGGGTTACAATGAGCAGTTCTTC. Its translation: CASSFGLAGYNEQFF.

The chain employs TRBV19 and TRBJ2-5; 9 bases are shared with TRBD2. The V gene's germline CDR1 is LNHDA and CDR2 SQIVND (reference sequence). The CDR3 is 13 amino acids. Losses at the gene ends were 2 bases for V and 13 bases for J; bases not matched to a gene: 8. The CDR3 sequence is CASSILSGGPPYF. The CDR3 nucleotides read TGTGCCAGTAGTATATTGAGCGGGGGGCCCCCGTACTTC. Using reference TRBV19 and TRBJ2-5 for the parts outside the CDR3, the full variable domain is DGGITQSPKYLFRKEGQNVTLSCEQNLNHDAMYWYRQDPGQGLRLIYYSQIVNDFQKGDIAEGYSVSREKKESFPLTVTSAQKNPTAFYLCASSILSGGPPYFGPGTRLLVL.

V and J are TRBV4-1 and TRBJ2-5, with D possibly TRBD2 on 6 matching bases. Germline assignment: CDR1 MGHRA and CDR2 YSYEKL. Trimming shortened V by 1 base and J by 4 bases, and 13 bases separated the two germline ends. The CDR3 loop spans 15 amino acids. CDR3 loop: CASSQAGVNLETQYF. In DNA, the CDR3 is TGCGCCAGCAGCCAAGCGGGGGTCAACTTAGAGACCCAGTACTTC.

The rearrangement joins TRBV5-1 to TRBJ2-1; D is possibly TRBD2 (7 bases). Germline lookup yields CDR1 SGHRS and CDR2 YFSETQ. V was cut by 0 bases and J by 7 bases, with 11 bases left in between. This CDR3 contains 14 residues. For the CDR3, the DNA is TGCGCCAGCAGCTTGGTAGGGGGAGGGAATGAGCAGTTCTTC. It translates to CASSLVGGGNEQFF.

CDR3 nucleotides: TGTGCCACCAGTGACGTCTCCTACGAGCAGTACTTC. Translated, it gives CATSDVSYEQYF. This chain links TRBV24-1 with TRBJ2-7; unclear D gene. The CDR3 loop spans 12 amino acids. The germline V and J ends were trimmed by 4 bases and 0 bases, with 3 bases remaining between them. Germline CDR1 and CDR2: KGHDR and SFDVKD.

V usage is TRBV3-1 (or the pseudogene TRBV3-2) and J usage is TRBJ1-3; possible D gene TRBD1, 6 bases. The CDR3 length is 15 residues. Deletions cut 6 bases from V and 0 bases from J, with 12 bases between. CDR1 LGHDT and CDR2 YNNKEL come from the germline V gene (reference sequence). CDR3 sequence (DNA): TGTGCCAGCAGAGCGGCAGGGGTCTCTGGAAACACCATATATTTT. Translated: CASRAAGVSGNTIYF.

This chain connects TRBV6-6 to TRBJ1-5; possibly TRBD1 for D (6 bases). Germline CDR1 and CDR2: MNHNY and SVGAGI (reference sequence). V lost 5 bases and J 0 bases, leaving 11 bases between the germline ends. CDR3 length: 15 amino acids. CDR3 sequence (DNA): TGTGCCAGCAGTCACTACAGGGTTAGCAATCAGCCCCAGCATTTT. This sequence encodes CASSHYRVSNQPQHF.

V and J are TRBV28 and TRBJ1-2; 9 bases are a match to TRBD1. The length of the CDR3 is 18 residues. CDR1 and CDR2 from the germline V gene are MDHEN and SYDVKM. The J segment lost 0 bases and the V segment lost 1 base, leaving 9 bases of the junction unmatched. In DNA, the CDR3 is TGTGCCAGCAGTTTATCGTCCTGGGACAGGGCTCCTAACTATGGCTACACCTTC. Translation gives CASSLSSWDRAPNYGYTF.

This clone was observed a single time. The CDR3, as DNA: TGTGCCAGCAGCACCCCCGAGGGACAGGGAAAAGAGACCCAGTACTTC. This translates into CASSTPEGQGKETQYF. This chain connects TRBV3-1 (or the pseudogene TRBV3-2) to TRBJ2-5; 9 nucleotides line up with TRBD1. Germline values: CDR1 LGHDT, CDR2 YNNKEL (reference sequence). The CDR3 is 16 amino acids. The J segment lost 3 bases and the V segment lost 5 bases, leaving 10 bases of the junction unmatched.

The chain couples TRBV2 to TRBJ1-6, with D tentatively TRBD1 (5 bases). The CDR3 covers 13 residues. CDR1 is SNHLY and CDR2 is FYNNEI in the germline V gene. Between the trimmed V and J ends, which lost 7 bases and 4 bases, there was a span of 8 bases. The CDR3 coding sequence is TGTGCCAGCACTCGACAGTATAATTCACCCCTCCACTTT. Translated, it gives CASTRQYNSPLHF.

This sequence joins TRBV13 and TRBJ1-4, with TRBD1 matching over 10 bases. The length of the CDR3 is 15 residues. J gave up 4 bases and V 4 bases, and 3 bases lay outside the gene matches. The germline CDR1 and CDR2 sequences are PRHDT and FYEKMQ (reference sequence). The chain's CDR3 is CASSSGQGGNEKLFF. CDR3 nucleotide sequence: TGTGCCAGCAGCTCAGGACAGGGGGGTAATGAAAAACTGTTTTTT.

V gene TRBV7-2 combines with J gene TRBJ2-7, with TRBD1 as a possible D gene (6 bases). In germline, CDR1 is SGHTA, CDR2 FQGNSA. Deletions cut 3 bases from V and 4 bases from J, with 19 bases between. The CDR3 contains 16 residues. As DNA, the CDR3 is TGTGCCAGCAGCTTCGGGATGGACAGAACCGGTTACGAGCAGTACTTC. It encodes CASSFGMDRTGYEQYF.

This clone was seen just once. This chain joins TRBV4-2 and TRBJ2-2, with TRBD2 matching over 11 bases. Germline V gene sequence: CDR1 LGHNA, CDR2 YNFKEQ. This CDR3 contains 17 residues. V lost 1 base to trimming and J lost 4 bases; unmatched junction nucleotides: 5. The CDR3 loop is CASSQAPSGGFTGELFF. The CDR3 nucleotides read TGTGCCAGCAGCCAAGCCCCTAGCGGGGGGTTCACCGGGGAGCTGTTTTTT.